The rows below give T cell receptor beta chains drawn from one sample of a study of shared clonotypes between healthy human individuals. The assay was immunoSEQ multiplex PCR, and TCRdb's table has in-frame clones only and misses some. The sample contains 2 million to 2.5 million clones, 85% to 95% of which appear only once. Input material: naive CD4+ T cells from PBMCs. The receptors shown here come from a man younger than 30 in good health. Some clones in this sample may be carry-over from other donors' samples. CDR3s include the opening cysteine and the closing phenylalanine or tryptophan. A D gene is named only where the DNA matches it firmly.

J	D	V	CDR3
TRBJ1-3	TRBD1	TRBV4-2	CASSQKGAGNTIYF
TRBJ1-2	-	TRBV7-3	CASSLRAGDYGYTF
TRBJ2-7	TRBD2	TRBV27	CASSLGRTSGRVEQYF
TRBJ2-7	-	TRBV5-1	CASSLAGNSDEQYF
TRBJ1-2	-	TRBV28	CASSLLGADGYTF
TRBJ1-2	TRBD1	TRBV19	CASSIASGGRQGGGRGYGYTF
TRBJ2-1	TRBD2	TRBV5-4	CASSRSTSDEQFF
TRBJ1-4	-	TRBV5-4	CASSLGQTNEKLFF
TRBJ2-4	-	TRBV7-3	CASSHPNIQYF
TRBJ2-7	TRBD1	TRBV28	CASIPGQSRYEQYF
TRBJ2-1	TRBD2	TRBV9	CASSVSGSGYNEQFF
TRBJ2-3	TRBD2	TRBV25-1	CASSFGGRVDTDTQYF
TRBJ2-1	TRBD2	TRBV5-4	CASSLSSGRSNEQFF
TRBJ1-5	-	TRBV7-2	CASSLESQPQHF
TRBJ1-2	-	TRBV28	CASTSLNTGRPYGYTF
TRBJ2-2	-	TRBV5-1	CASSLGTDYTGELFF
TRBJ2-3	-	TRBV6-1	CASSRGPSSTDTQYF
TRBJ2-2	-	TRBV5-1	CASSLQTGENTGELFF
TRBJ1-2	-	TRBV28	CASSSGRRPYGYTF
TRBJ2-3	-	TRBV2	CASSSESTDTQYF
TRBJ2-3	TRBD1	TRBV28	CASSGDRVDTQYF
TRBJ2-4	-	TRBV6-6	CASRDPSALAKNIQYF